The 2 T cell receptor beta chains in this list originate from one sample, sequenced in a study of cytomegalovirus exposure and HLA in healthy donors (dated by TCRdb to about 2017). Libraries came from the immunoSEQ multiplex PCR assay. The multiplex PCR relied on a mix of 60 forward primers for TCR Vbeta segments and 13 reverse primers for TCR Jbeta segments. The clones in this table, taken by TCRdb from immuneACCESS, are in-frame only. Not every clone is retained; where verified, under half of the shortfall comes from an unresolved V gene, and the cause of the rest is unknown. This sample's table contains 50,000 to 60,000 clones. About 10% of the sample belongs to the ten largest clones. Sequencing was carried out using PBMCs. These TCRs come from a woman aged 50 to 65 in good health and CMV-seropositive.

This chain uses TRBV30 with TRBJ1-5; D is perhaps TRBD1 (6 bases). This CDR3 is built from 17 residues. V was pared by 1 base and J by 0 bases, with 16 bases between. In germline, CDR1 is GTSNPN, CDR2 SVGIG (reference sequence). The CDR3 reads CAWSAGTLTYSNQPQHF. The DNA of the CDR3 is TGTGCCTGGAGTGCCGGGACACTTACTTATAGCAATCAGCCCCAGCATTTT.

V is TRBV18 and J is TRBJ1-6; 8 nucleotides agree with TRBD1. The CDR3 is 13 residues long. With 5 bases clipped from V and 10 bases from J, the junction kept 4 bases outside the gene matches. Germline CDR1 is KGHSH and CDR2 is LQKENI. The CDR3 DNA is TGTGCCAGCTCAGGACAGGGTAACTCACCCCTCCACTTT. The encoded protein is CASSGQGNSPLHF.